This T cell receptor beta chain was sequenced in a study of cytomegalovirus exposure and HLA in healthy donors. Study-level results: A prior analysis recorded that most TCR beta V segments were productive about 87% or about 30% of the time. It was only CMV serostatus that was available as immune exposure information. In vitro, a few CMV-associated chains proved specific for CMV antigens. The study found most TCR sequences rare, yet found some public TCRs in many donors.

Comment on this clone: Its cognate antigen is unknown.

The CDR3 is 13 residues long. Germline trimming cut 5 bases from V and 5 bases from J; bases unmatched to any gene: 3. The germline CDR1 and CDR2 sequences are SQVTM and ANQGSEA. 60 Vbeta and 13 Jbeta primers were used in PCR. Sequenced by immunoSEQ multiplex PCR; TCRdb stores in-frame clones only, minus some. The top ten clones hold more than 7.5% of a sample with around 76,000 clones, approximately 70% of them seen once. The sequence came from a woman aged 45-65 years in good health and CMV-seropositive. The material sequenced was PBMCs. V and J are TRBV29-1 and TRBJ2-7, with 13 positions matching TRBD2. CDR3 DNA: TGCAGCGTTACTAGCGGGGGGGCAGACGAGCAGTACTTC. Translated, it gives CSVTSGGADEQYF.